Reported below is one T cell receptor beta chain. Its antigen remains unidentified. Nothing much larger sits one base from this clone, and base qualities are not available. This entry belongs to a study of graft-versus-host responses after intestinal transplantation (dated by TCRdb to the early 2020s). About the study as a whole: Recipients received multivisceral, liver-intestinal, or isolated intestinal transplants. To identify alloreactive clones, pre-transplant mixed lymphocyte reaction products were sequenced and compared with unstimulated pre-transplant donor and recipient T cells. The cohort enrolled around 23 intestinal transplant recipients including one retransplant, and a few patients lacking pretransplant specimens were excluded. After intestinal transplantation, graft-versus-host and host-versus-graft alloreactive T cell clones were followed in the graft, circulation and bone marrow using bulk TCR-beta CDR3 sequencing. A peak of at least 4% donor T cells among recipient peripheral blood mononuclear cells was the definition used for donor T cell macrochimerism. Instead of going to the commercial service, samples from three later patients were sequenced in-house on an Illumina MiSeq and processed with MiXCR. Anti-thymocyte globulin induction was given to all recipients, followed by maintenance tacrolimus and steroids for 2 to 4 years. The paper as a whole reports these results and caveats: Peak levels of circulating GvH clones were associated with declines in HvG clones early after transplant. GvH clones were detected in recipient bone marrow, and some of these GvH clones were observed earlier in ileal mucosa or blood, consistent with an intestinal mucosal origin. Conclusions were limited by the relatively low number and heterogeneity of intestinal transplant patients. In patients with donor T cell macrochimerism, the allografts had high GvH to HvG T cell clonal ratios.

Counted from cysteine to phenylalanine, this CDR3 has 14 amino acids. The entry retains the CDR3 DNA only, 42 bases that are in frame from base 1. V loses 2 bases at its end and J loses 4 bases; junction bases beyond the gene matches: 5. CDR1 MNHEY and CDR2 SMNVEV were looked up in the germline V gene (reference sequence). Intraepithelial and lamina propria lymphocytes were isolated from graft specimens using dithiothreitol, EDTA incubations and collagenase D digestion. Bulk TCR-beta sequencing was performed on serial intestinal graft biopsy specimens collected as late as 600 days after transplant. Library method: the immunoSEQ multiplex PCR assay. Adaptive Biotechnologies carried out high-throughput TCR-beta CDR3 sequencing of genomic DNA for most patients. As for how the authors treated the data: Adaptive's ImmunoSEQ software was the source of the TCR sequencing data for fewer than 20 patients, while a few other patients were processed with MiXCR and VDJtools. CDR3 nucleotide sequences shared between donor and recipient were removed because the origin of such sequences could not be assigned. To be classed as alloreactive, a clone needed at least 2-fold expansion over unstimulated cells and a minimum CFSE-low frequency of 0.002% (template counts) or 0.001% (read counts). Clones detected in sequenced pre-transplant spleen, lymph node, or MLR CFSE-low populations of the donor or recipient were defined as mappable. Cumulative frequency of alloreactive clones was calculated as a percentage of all sequences weighted by copy number. Held by TCRdb, this immuneACCESS table contains in-frame sequences only and omits some clones. Under half of the omission traces to an unresolved V gene where checked; the cause of the rest is unknown. V and J calls plus clone size are reproduced from that table; the DNA served to infer D and trimming. Within this sample are approximately 15,000 clones, with 80% of them counted one time only. The ten top clones hold 15% to 20% of the sample.

The rearranged chain carries TRBV27 and TRBJ2-7; 7 nucleotides in the junction match TRBD2. Sequenced here: ileum tissue, sampled roughly 98 days after intestinal transplant. This TCR derives from a human patient who received an intestinal transplant, so some T cells may come from the graft donor. The CDR3 region has the sequence CASSLTSDLYEQYF. In nucleotide form, the sequence is TGTGCCAGCAGTTTAACTAGCGATTTATACGAGCAGTACTTC.